This TCR beta chain was documented in a study of shared clonotypes between healthy human individuals. Study-level information: The study enrolled two women and a few men aged 18 to 49.

Trimming shortened V by 4 bases and J by 0 bases, and 7 bases separated the two germline ends. The CDR3 loop spans 13 amino acids. Germline CDR1 SQVTM, CDR2 ANQGSEA. Deep was the level used in running the assay. TCRdb's table, derived via immunoSEQ multiplex PCR, lists solely in-frame clones and lacks some. The sample holds 1.4 million to 1.5 million clones; more than 95% are singletons and the top ten take over 1%. In regard to this clone: Its target is not known.

The CD4+ fraction was divided into a CD45RA+ naive subset and a CD45RA-negative memory subset. Findings and caveats of the study: Non-shared clonotypes showed lower generation probabilities than clonotypes common to all four donors.

Material for sequencing was naive CD4+ T cells sorted from blood. The subset here: CD45RA+ positively selected. The source of this sequence is a young man in good health. The chain links TRBV29-1 to TRBJ1-3, with D tentatively TRBD1 (5 bases). The CDR3 is CSVGTLSGNTIYF. CDR3 sequence (DNA): TGCAGCGTTGGGACACTCTCTGGAAACACCATATATTTT.